This entry lists 18 T cell receptor beta chains sequenced from one sample in a study of cytomegalovirus exposure and HLA in healthy donors. Use of 60 Vbeta and 13 Jbeta primers characterized the PCR. Sequencing was performed with immunoSEQ multiplex PCR; in TCRdb, only in-frame clones are kept and a portion is missing. The table includes approximately 160,000 clones, approximately 82% detected once. The material sequenced was PBMCs. The receptors come from a male donor in good health and CMV-seronegative.

This chain links TRBV7-2 with TRBJ2-5, with 9 bases that match TRBD2. CDR1 is SGHTA and CDR2 is FQGNSA in the germline V gene. This CDR3 is 18 amino acids long. With V trimmed by 4 bases and J by 0 bases, 12 bases remained unmatched. CDR3 nucleotide sequence: TGTGCCAGCAGCTCCCATATCCGACTAGCGGCGTACCAAGAGACCCAGTACTTC. This gives the protein CASSSHIRLAAYQETQYF.

This clone was recorded once. CDR3 sequence: CASSMIGPSGKQETQYF. CDR3 sequence (DNA): TGTGCCAGTAGTATGATTGGACCTAGCGGGAAACAAGAGACCCAGTACTTC. This chain connects TRBV19 to TRBJ2-5; 9 bases align to TRBD2. Trimming cost V 3 bases and J 2 bases; bases outside gene matches: 10. The CDR3 runs to 17 residues. Germline lookup yields CDR1 LNHDA and CDR2 SQIVND (reference sequence).

The chain recombines TRBV10-1 with TRBJ2-3, with a possible D match to TRBD2 (5 bases). This CDR3 is 12 amino acids long. Per the germline V gene, CDR1 is WNHNN and CDR2 is SYGVQD (reference sequence). The V gene lost 6 bases and the J gene lost 4 bases, with 8 bases spanning the gap. As DNA, the CDR3 is TGCGCCAGCAGCCACGGGGCAGATACGCAGTATTTT. It is translated as CASSHGADTQYF.

This clone came up once. The chain joins TRBV18 to TRBJ1-4; D is unclear. The germline CDR1 and CDR2 sequences are KGHSH and LQKENI. This CDR3 contains 15 residues. The germline V and J ends were trimmed by 4 bases and 0 bases, with 9 bases remaining between them. The DNA for the CDR3 is TGTGCCAGCTCACTCGGGGTTTCAACTAATGAAAAACTGTTTTTT. Amino acids: CASSLGVSTNEKLFF.

This clone was picked up one time. The CDR3 protein is CASSQEGGQGLGEQFF. CDR3 in DNA: TGCGCCAGCAGCCAAGAGGGGGGACAGGGGCTAGGTGAGCAGTTCTTC. This sequence joins TRBV4-1 and TRBJ2-1; the match to TRBD1 covers 10 bases. Losses at the gene ends were 0 bases for V and 9 bases for J; bases not matched to a gene: 8. Germline CDR1 and CDR2: MGHRA and YSYEKL. This CDR3 is 16 amino acids long.

V usage is TRBV5-6 and J usage is TRBJ1-2; tentatively, D is TRBD1 (5 bases). Germline V CDR1 and CDR2: SGHDT, YYEEEE. CDR3 size: 15 residues. V was trimmed by 4 bases and J by 6 bases, leaving 19 bases between them. The CDR3 sequence is CASSLGPGGANGYTF. CDR3 DNA: TGTGCCAGCAGCCTGGGCCCCGGAGGGGCTAATGGCTACACCTTC.

This clone turned up a few times. The gene calls are TRBV28 and TRBJ1-3, with D possibly being TRBD1 (5 bases). V was clipped by 2 bases and J by 4 bases, with 12 bases between them. Germline loops: CDR1 MDHEN, CDR2 SYDVKM. This CDR3 has 15 amino acids. The CDR3 loop reads CASSLTGVGGNTIYF. As DNA, the CDR3 is TGTGCCAGCAGTTTAACAGGCGTGGGCGGAAACACCATATATTTT.

The CDR3 loop reads CASSLGTLAGGLGETQYF. CDR3 DNA sequence: TGCGCCAGCAGCTTGGGAACACTAGCGGGGGGGCTAGGAGAGACCCAGTACTTC. J is TRBJ2-5 and V is TRBV5-1; 13 bases agree with TRBD2. Per germline, CDR1 SGHRS and CDR2 YFSETQ. The CDR3 length is 18 residues. The trim removed 0 bases at V and 4 bases at J, leaving 9 bases unmatched.

This sequence joins TRBV29-1 and TRBJ2-4; possibly TRBD2 for D (6 bases). The CDR3 length is 15 residues. Trimming removed 4 bases from V and 7 bases from J, with 20 bases in between. Germline CDR1 SQVTM, CDR2 ANQGSEA. The CDR3 DNA reads TGCAGCGTTGGTGGGGTGGTGGGGGGTCTTAACATTCAGTACTTC. It is translated as CSVGGVVGGLNIQYF.

This clone was detected once. The rearrangement links TRBV5-6 to TRBJ2-1, with unresolved D. With 4 bases removed from V and 0 bases from J, the gap between germline ends came to 11 bases. CDR3 length: 15 residues. The germline CDR1 and CDR2 sequences are SGHDT and YYEEEE. CDR3 loop: CASSLVSSSYNEQFF. The CDR3 nucleotides read TGTGCCAGCAGCCTAGTCTCTAGCTCCTACAATGAGCAGTTCTTC.

V is TRBV4-1 and J is TRBJ1-5, with D unresolved. The germline CDR1 and CDR2 sequences are MGHRA and YSYEKL. CDR3 size: 16 residues. V dropped 4 bases and J dropped 9 bases, with 22 bases sitting between them. DNA of the CDR3: TGCGCCAGCAGCCGGACGGAAGCGGACCTTCATCGGCCCCAGCATTTT. The encoded protein is CASSRTEADLHRPQHF.

This clone appeared a few times. The V and J genes are TRBV10-3 and TRBJ2-7; D is possibly TRBD1 (6 bases). V shed 6 bases and J shed 1 base, with 13 bases lying between them. The CDR3 covers 14 residues. Germline V gene data show CDR1 as ENHRY and CDR2 as SYGVKD. The CDR3 loop reads CAISRTVSSYEQYF. In nucleotides, the CDR3 is TGTGCCATCAGCCGGACAGTGTCGTCCTACGAGCAGTACTTC.

J is TRBJ2-1 and V is TRBV5-5; 9 nucleotides align to TRBD2. The germline gives CDR1 SGHKS, CDR2 YYEKEE (reference sequence). The CDR3 runs 15 residues. With V trimmed by 4 bases and J by 1 base, 3 bases remained unmatched. As DNA, the CDR3 is TGTGCCAGCAGCCCTCTAGCGGGATCCTACAATGAGCAGTTCTTC. Translating gives CASSPLAGSYNEQFF. The entire variable domain, with the rest obtained from reference TRBV5-5 and TRBJ2-1, is as follows: DAGVTQSPTHLIKTRGQQVTLRCSPISGHKSVSWYQQVLGQGPQFIFQYYEKEERGRGNFPDRFSARQFPNYSSELNVNALLLGDSALYLCASSPLAGSYNEQFFGPGTRLTVL.

The chain recombines TRBV15 with TRBJ2-1; the D is unclear. Trimming shortened V by 0 bases and J by 10 bases, and 10 bases separated the two germline ends. Germline V gene sequence: CDR1 LNHNV, CDR2 YYDKDF (reference sequence). The CDR3 is made up of 13 amino acids. CDR3 in DNA: TGTGCCACCAGCAGAGATCCGGTGCGGGAGCAGTTCTTC. As protein: CATSRDPVREQFF.

The V call is TRBV27, the J call TRBJ1-3; D ambiguous. The length of the CDR3 is 13 residues. The germline gives CDR1 MNHEY, CDR2 SMNVEV (reference sequence). V shed 2 bases and J shed 4 bases, with 6 bases lying between them. The CDR3 nucleotides read TGTGCCAGCAGTTTACGGAGAGGAAACACCATATATTTT. Its translation: CASSLRRGNTIYF.

The chain combines TRBV7-6 with TRBJ2-7; D may be TRBD2 (6 bases). V lost 2 bases and J 6 bases, leaving 11 bases between the germline ends. This CDR3 region has 13 residues. Per the germline V gene, CDR1 is SGHVS and CDR2 is FNYEAQ. CDR3 bases: TGTGCCAGCAGCTTACAGGAGGGGCGCGAGCAGTACTTC. It specifies CASSLQEGREQYF.

As for this clone: An end of the junction differs from the germline gene, which may be a read error. The chain joins TRBV27 to TRBJ1-1; D not resolved. In germline, CDR1 is MNHEY, CDR2 SMNVEV (reference sequence). CDR3 length equals 11 residues. The CDR3 nucleotides read TGTGCCAGCAGTTTTGGCCTGAAACTAAGCTTT. Amino acids: CASSFGLKLSF.

CDR3 in DNA: TGTGCCAGCACAGGACAGGGGAACTATGGCTACACCTTC. It translates to CASTGQGNYGYTF. The rearrangement links TRBV25-1 to TRBJ1-2; TRBD1 agrees at 9 bases. The CDR3 is 13 amino acids. The germline V gene has CDR1 MGHDK and CDR2 SYGVNS. J lost 2 bases, V lost 7 bases, and 2 bases had no gene match.